This T cell receptor beta chain was observed in a study of shared clonotypes between healthy human individuals. In the CD4+ fraction, cells were divided into CD45RA+ naive and CD45RA-negative memory subsets. To note about this clone: The target antigen is unknown.

General observations from the study: Sample collection involved blood only; tissue repertoires are likely different. Generally, naive subsets (rather than memory subsets) showed larger estimated richness.

Clones were sequenced by immunoSEQ multiplex PCR, and TCRdb holds only the in-frame ones, with some missing. This sample has around 1,100,000 clones, with approximately 77% found just once. V was pared by 5 bases and J by 0 bases, with 10 bases between. CDR1 and CDR2 from the germline V gene are MDHEN and SYDVKM. This CDR3 comprises 14 residues. The specimen sequenced was memory CD4+ T cells from PBMCs. Subset indicated: CD45RA-negative fraction. The chain couples TRBV28 to TRBJ1-1; D is uncertain. This receptor was obtained from a young man in good health. Some clones in this sample may be carry-over from other donors' samples. CDR3 sequence: CASSPTLVNTEAFF. DNA for the CDR3: TGTGCCAGCAGTCCTACCTTAGTGAACACTGAAGCTTTCTTT.